The clone carrying this TCR beta chain was observed a few times. Preparation of the TCRbeta library involved a method that used unique molecular identifiers. TCRdb re-called the PCR reads through MiXCR, storing one row per CDR3 protein. Of some 600,000 distinct CDR3 sequences listed, roughly 15% are singletons. The sample is drawn from a study of T-cell reconstitution after alpha-beta-depleted transplantation in children. The length of the CDR3 is 14 residues. The V gene lost 6 bases and the J gene lost 1 base, with 12 bases spanning the gap. The receptor was isolated from a human donor who donated a stem cell graft to a child with acute myeloid leukemia. The sequencing here drew on PBMCs from the stem cell graft donor, taken from the stem cell graft. V gene TRBV12-3 or TRBV12-4 combines with J gene TRBJ1-1; D ambiguous. CDR3 nucleotides: TGTGCCAGCAGACGTCAGGACGAGAACACTGAAGCTTTCTTT. Encoded protein: CASRRQDENTEAFF.